The 30 T cell receptor beta chains below were found in one sample sequenced in a study of shared clonotypes between healthy human individuals. Repertoires were generated with immunoSEQ multiplex PCR, while TCRdb's copy carries only in-frame clones and drops some. The data hold around 2.5 million clones, with 93% observed a single time. The sequencing input was naive CD4+ T cells from PBMCs. Subset meaning: CD45RA+ positively selected. These receptors all come from a man aged 18 to 30 in good health. Some clones in this sample may be carry-over from other donors' samples.

Written as DNA, the CDR3 is TGTGCCAGCTCACCACCGTCCGAGACGGCCTACGAGCAGTACTTC. As protein: CASSPPSETAYEQYF. This chain uses TRBV18 with TRBJ2-7; D remains ambiguous. CDR3 length: 15 amino acids. CDR1 and CDR2 (germline): KGHSH, LQKENI. Trimming stripped 0 bases from V and 2 bases from J, with 11 bases between.

The chain recombines TRBV7-6 with TRBJ1-4; the D gene is possibly TRBD1 (5 bases). Germline V gives CDR1 SGHVS, CDR2 FNYEAQ. CDR3 length: 14 residues. V was trimmed by 5 bases and J by 1 base, leaving 8 bases between them. The CDR3 sequence: CASSRQRTNEKLFF. Written as DNA, the CDR3 is TGTGCCAGCAGCAGACAGCGAACTAATGAAAAACTGTTTTTT.

This clone has just a few counts. Other DNA sequences in the same sample also yield this CDR3. This chain joins TRBV29-1 and TRBJ2-1; 11 positions agree with TRBD1. V gave up 2 bases and J gave up 4 bases; unmatched junction bases: 1. Germline V gene lookup returns CDR1 SQVTM and CDR2 ANQGSEA. This CDR3 is 14 amino acids long. CDR3 DNA: TGCAGCGTTGAAAGGGACAGGGGGTACAATGAGCAGTTCTTC. Translating it yields CSVERDRGYNEQFF.

V is TRBV6-1 and J is TRBJ2-7; tentative D call: TRBD1 (5 bases). V was cut by 4 bases and J by 3 bases, with 16 bases left in between. CDR1 is MNHNS, CDR2 SASEGT, per germline. The CDR3 has 15 amino acids. Here the CDR3 reads CASSVIGVSNYEQYF. As DNA, the CDR3 is TGTGCCAGCAGTGTCATAGGGGTATCTAACTACGAGCAGTACTTC.

This chain connects TRBV29-1 to TRBJ2-3; D gene uncertain. Deletions cut 3 bases from V and 3 bases from J, with 16 bases between. Germline values: CDR1 SQVTM, CDR2 ANQGSEA. The CDR3 is made up of 15 amino acids. CDR3 region: CSVEGLDIGTDTQYF. Here the CDR3 DNA reads TGCAGCGTTGAGGGTCTAGACATTGGGACAGATACGCAGTATTTT.

The rearrangement joins TRBV5-4 to TRBJ1-1; D not resolved. Germline values: CDR1 SGHNT, CDR2 YYREEE (reference sequence). The CDR3 is made up of 14 amino acids. The V end lost 4 bases, the J end lost 9 bases, and 19 bases lay between the germline ends. The CDR3 nucleotides read TGTGCCAGCAGCCAAGATGACGCCGCGGGGAAAGCTTTCTTT. This sequence encodes CASSQDDAAGKAFF. The full variable domain, rest sourced from reference TRBV5-4 and TRBJ1-1, is ETGVTQSPTHLIKTRGQQVTLRCSSQSGHNTVSWYQQALGQGPQFIFQYYREEENGRGNFPPRFSGLQFPNYSSELNVNALELDDSALYLCASSQDDAAGKAFFGQGTRLTVV.

The chain joins TRBV5-1 to TRBJ2-5, with D hard to call. CDR1 is SGHRS and CDR2 is YFSETQ in the germline V gene. V lost 4 bases, J lost 2 bases, and 9 bases lay in between. The CDR3 consists of 13 residues. CDR3 in amino acids: CASSLGMQETQYF. CDR3 DNA sequence: TGCGCCAGCAGCCTGGGGATGCAAGAGACCCAGTACTTC.

The CDR3 here is CASSFRLARNEQFF. CDR3 DNA sequence: TGCGCCAGCAGCTTCCGACTAGCTCGCAATGAGCAGTTCTTC. The chain joins TRBV5-1 to TRBJ2-1, with 7 bases fitting TRBD2. Trimming at V came to 2 bases and at J to 6 bases, leaving 5 bases not matched to a gene. In germline, CDR1 is SGHRS, CDR2 YFSETQ. The CDR3 runs to 14 residues.

V and J are TRBV18 and TRBJ2-5; D uncertain. The J call may not be correct, given that the DNA end is closer to TRBJ2-7. The germline gives CDR1 KGHSH, CDR2 LQKENI. The CDR3 sequence is 13 residues long. As DNA, the CDR3 is TGTGCCAGCTCACCAGGCAGGATCGGCGAGCAGTACTTC. It is translated as CASSPGRIGEQYF.

The chain joins TRBV5-1 to TRBJ2-3; a possible D gene is TRBD1 (5 bases). V gave up 1 base and J gave up 2 bases, with 11 bases separating them. This CDR3 is built from 15 residues. Germline CDR1 and CDR2: SGHRS and YFSETQ. CDR3 in DNA: TGCGCCAGCAGCTTGATCTCAGGGTACACAGATACGCAGTATTTT. It yields the protein CASSLISGYTDTQYF. Full variable domain (rest looked up from reference TRBV5-1 and TRBJ2-3): KAGVTQTPRYLIKTRGQQVTLSCSPISGHRSVSWYQQTPGQGLQFLFEYFSETQRNKGNFPGRFSGRQFSNSRSEMNVSTLELGDSALYLCASSLISGYTDTQYFGPGTRLTVL.

V is TRBV27 and J is TRBJ2-1, with 8 bases fitting TRBD2. The CDR3 covers 15 residues. V lost 6 bases, J lost 2 bases, and 6 bases stayed unmatched. Germline CDR1 reads MNHEY; CDR2 reads SMNVEV (reference sequence). CDR3 DNA sequence: TGTGCCAGCAGCACCACAGCGGGAGCCTACAATGAGCAGTTCTTC. It is translated as CASSTTAGAYNEQFF.

The V and J genes are TRBV28 and TRBJ1-5; no definite D call. The V end was cut by 11 bases, the J end by 5 bases, with 13 bases between. Looked up from germline, CDR1 is MDHEN and CDR2 is SYDVKM. This CDR3 is built from 12 residues. The chain's CDR3 is CASTSFDQPQHF. The CDR3 DNA is TGTGCCTCGACGAGTTTCGATCAGCCCCAGCATTTT. Together with reference TRBV28 and TRBJ1-5, the CDR3 gives the full variable domain: DVKVTQSSRYLVKRTGEKVFLECVQDMDHENMFWYRQDPGLGLRLIYFSYDVKMKEKGDIPEGYSVSREKKERFSLILESASTNQTSMYLCASTSFDQPQHFGDGTRLSIL.

This chain uses TRBV2 with TRBJ2-7, with 8 bases that match TRBD2. Germline CDR1 and CDR2: SNHLY and FYNNEI. Trimming took 8 bases from V and 3 from J; bases not matched to a gene: 6. This CDR3 has 13 residues. The CDR3 DNA reads TGTGCCAGCCTTACTAGCGGAAGCTACGAGCAGTACTTC. This codes for CASLTSGSYEQYF.

The chain recombines TRBV5-1 with TRBJ2-5, with no clear D. Trimming cost V 0 bases and J 4 bases, with 10 bases left between them. Germline V gene data show CDR1 as SGHRS and CDR2 as YFSETQ. The CDR3 consists of 14 residues. CDR3 bases: TGCGCCAGCAGCTTGGCCAGCCCGAGAGAGACCCAGTACTTC. This encodes CASSLASPRETQYF.

Comment on this clone: The same CDR3 can be traced to other DNA sequences in this sample. The chain has TRBV7-2 and TRBJ2-1; 10 bases map to TRBD1. Germline V gives CDR1 SGHTA, CDR2 FQGNSA. The CDR3 totals 16 residues. Unmatched junction bases numbered 3, after V lost 1 base and J lost 3 bases. DNA of the CDR3: TGTGCCAGCAGCTTAGTCGGGACAGGGGTCTACAATGAGCAGTTCTTC. Its translation is CASSLVGTGVYNEQFF. The variable domain in full, completed from reference TRBV7-2 and TRBJ2-1, reads GAGVSQSPSNKVTEKGKDVELRCDPISGHTALYWYRQSLGQGLEFLIYFQGNSAPDKSGLPSDRFSAERTGGSVSTLTIQRTQQEDSAVYLCASSLVGTGVYNEQFFGPGTRLTVL.

Details on this clone: The sample holds other DNA sequences that translate to the same CDR3. The chain joins TRBV30 to TRBJ2-7, with 8 bases that match TRBD1. The germline V gene has CDR1 GTSNPN and CDR2 SVGIG (reference sequence). J gave up 4 bases and V 3 bases, and 2 bases lay outside the gene matches. This CDR3 contains 12 residues. DNA of the CDR3: TGTGCCTGGAGCACAGGGGGATACGAGCAGTACTTC. Translation: CAWSTGGYEQYF.

This sequence joins TRBV6-5 and TRBJ2-7; D unresolved. CDR3 size: 14 residues. V was shortened by 0 bases and J by 3 bases, with 9 bases between the two germline ends. Germline-derived CDR1 and CDR2 are MNHEY and SVGAGI. The CDR3 nucleotides read TGTGCCAGCAGTTACTCGCTATCTTTCTACGAGCAGTACTTC. As protein: CASSYSLSFYEQYF.

In its sample, this clone was seen once. The chain joins TRBV2 to TRBJ1-2, with D possibly TRBD1 on 5 matching bases. The ends were cut back, 6 bases at V and 5 bases at J, with 10 bases in the middle. The CDR3 has 12 residues. Per the germline V gene, CDR1 is SNHLY and CDR2 is FYNNEI. The CDR3 here is CASRSGRYGYTF. The CDR3 DNA reads TGTGCCAGCAGGTCAGGGCGGTATGGCTACACCTTC.

The gene calls are TRBV2 and TRBJ2-3; tentative D call: TRBD2 (6 bases). V gave up 6 bases and J gave up 6 bases, with 19 bases separating them. The CDR3 sequence is 15 residues long. The germline V gene has CDR1 SNHLY and CDR2 FYNNEI. CDR3 nucleotide sequence: TGTGCCAGCAGGTCCGCCGGAGGGCCAGCGGATACGCAGTATTTT. This translates into CASRSAGGPADTQYF.

The genes are TRBV2 and TRBJ1-1; no clear D gene. Trimming pared 7 bases from V and 1 base from J, leaving 10 bases between. The CDR3 contains 13 residues. Germline-derived CDR1 and CDR2 are SNHLY and FYNNEI. Here the CDR3 DNA reads TGTGCCAGCACCGTACGGACGAACACTGAAGCTTTCTTT. Residues: CASTVRTNTEAFF.

The chain is built from TRBV18 and TRBJ2-5, with D unresolved. V was trimmed by 4 bases and J by 4 bases, leaving 28 bases between them. The germline V gene has CDR1 KGHSH and CDR2 LQKENI. CDR3 length: 19 amino acids. Here the CDR3 reads CASSQTSSTRRTPPETQYF. CDR3 nucleotides: TGTGCCAGCTCACAGACCTCTTCGACACGGCGAACCCCCCCAGAGACCCAGTACTTC.

Points on this clone: Other DNA variants within this sample encode the same CDR3. The chain employs TRBV28 and TRBJ1-5; D perhaps matches TRBD1 (5 bases). Germline V lookup: CDR1 MDHEN, CDR2 SYDVKM. The CDR3 extends over 12 amino acids. Deletions cut 7 bases from V and 7 bases from J, with 11 bases between. CDR3 DNA sequence: TGTGCCAGCATTACAGGTTACCAGCCCCAGCATTTT. Amino acid sequence: CASITGYQPQHF.

The V gene is TRBV15, the J gene TRBJ1-2; 9 bases align to TRBD1. Germline trimming cut 3 bases from V and 7 bases from J; bases unmatched to any gene: 12. CDR3 length: 16 residues. CDR1 is LNHNV and CDR2 is YYDKDF in the germline V gene (reference sequence). The CDR3, as DNA: TGTGCCACCAGCAGGAACTCCGGGACAGGGCCCCCTGGCTACACCTTC. It yields the protein CATSRNSGTGPPGYTF. The full variable domain, with the rest looked up from reference TRBV15 and TRBJ1-2, is DAMVIQNPRYQVTQFGKPVTLSCSQTLNHNVMYWYQQKSSQAPKLLFHYYDKDFNNEADTPDNFQSRRPNTSFCFLDIRSPGLGDTAMYLCATSRNSGTGPPGYTFGSGTRLTVV.

CDR3 bases: TGTGCCAGCCAACAGGGCGCGAACACCGGGGAGCTGTTTTTT. Translation gives CASQQGANTGELFF. The rearrangement links TRBV7-7 to TRBJ2-2, with a tentative D call TRBD1 (6 bases). In germline, CDR1 is SSHAT, CDR2 FNYEAQ (reference sequence). The CDR3 has 14 residues. Trimming removed 8 bases at V and 0 bases at J, with 10 bases between.

The rearrangement links TRBV5-1 to TRBJ1-2; D is undetermined. The CDR3 covers 12 residues. V lost 0 bases, J lost 8 bases, and 8 bases lay in between. The germline CDR1 and CDR2 sequences are SGHRS and YFSETQ. The CDR3 here is CASSLADQGYTF. The CDR3 DNA is TGCGCCAGCAGCTTGGCCGACCAGGGCTACACCTTC.

The rearrangement links TRBV5-4 to TRBJ1-1, with D perhaps matching TRBD1 (5 bases). Trimming cost V 4 bases and J 5 bases, with 15 bases left between them. CDR1 and CDR2 (germline): SGHNT, YYREEE (reference sequence). The CDR3 has 14 residues. In DNA form, the CDR3 reads TGTGCCAGCAGCCTTAGGGGAGGGAGGACTGAAGCTTTCTTT. Translating gives CASSLRGGRTEAFF.

Here the CDR3 DNA reads TGTGCCAGCAGCTTGGTAGGGGGCGGAATCTCCTACGAGCAGTACTTC. Its protein is CASSLVGGGISYEQYF. The chain recombines TRBV5-8 with TRBJ2-7; 7 bases are a match to TRBD1. V lost 0 bases to trimming and J lost 0 bases; unmatched junction nucleotides: 6. CDR1 is SGHTS and CDR2 is YDEGEE in the germline V gene. This CDR3 has 16 residues.

The chain employs TRBV5-1 and TRBJ2-7; either TRBD1 or TRBD2 may supply D (6 bases each). Germline V lookup: CDR1 SGHRS, CDR2 YFSETQ. V shed 3 bases and J shed 2 bases, with 18 bases lying between them. The CDR3 is 16 residues long. The CDR3 DNA is TGCGCCAGCAGCTCGGGGGCGGGACCGAGGACCTACGAGCAGTACTTC. It encodes CASSSGAGPRTYEQYF.

The chain uses TRBV13 and TRBJ1-3; tentatively, D is TRBD1 (5 bases). CDR3 size: 17 residues. Germline V CDR1 and CDR2: PRHDT, FYEKMQ (reference sequence). V lost 3 bases and J lost 0, with 15 bases in between. The CDR3 reads CASSFFLRGGSGNTIYF. CDR3 DNA: TGTGCCAGCAGCTTTTTTCTCCGCGGGGGCTCTGGAAACACCATATATTTT.

Written as DNA, the CDR3 is TGCAGCGTTTCTAGACAGGGGGCCTACGAGCAGTACTTC. Its protein product is CSVSRQGAYEQYF. The chain has TRBV29-1 and TRBJ2-5, with 9 positions matching TRBD1. The J call may be faulty, since TRBJ2-7 better matches the DNA end. Germline values: CDR1 SQVTM, CDR2 ANQGSEA. The CDR3 consists of 13 residues.